One and the same sample provided the 32 T cell receptor beta chains below, sequenced in a study of technical replicates of blood from several donors. Profiled with immunoSEQ multiplex PCR; TCRdb holds only in-frame clones, not every one. The table records tens of thousands of clones, 95% of them present only once. Sequencing was done on a sample of T cells isolated from PBMCs. These TCRs come from a human donor in good health.

V and J are TRBV27 and TRBJ1-3; 7 nucleotides match TRBD1. The J segment lost 3 bases and the V segment lost 3 bases, leaving 2 bases of the junction unmatched. The CDR3 has 14 residues. CDR1 is MNHEY, CDR2 SMNVEV, per germline (reference sequence). The CDR3 spells CASSFRGNGNTIYF. The CDR3 nucleotides read TGTGCCAGCAGTTTCAGGGGGAATGGAAACACCATATATTTT.

V gene TRBV4-1 combines with J gene TRBJ2-7; 9 bases are a match to TRBD1. This CDR3 spans 15 amino acids. Germline assignment: CDR1 MGHRA and CDR2 YSYEKL. The ends lost 4 bases at V and 1 base at J; junction bases unmatched: 5. The CDR3 region has the DNA TGCGCCAGCAGCCCCTACGACAGGGGGTCCTACGAGCAGTACTTC. The encoded protein is CASSPYDRGSYEQYF.

This sequence joins TRBV2 and TRBJ2-1, with TRBD2 matching over 10 bases. Trimming cost V 7 bases and J 10 bases; bases outside gene matches: 13. There are 15 residues in the CDR3. Per germline, CDR1 SNHLY and CDR2 FYNNEI. CDR3 protein: CASIVSGRAQSEQFF. The DNA of the CDR3 is TGTGCCAGCATAGTAAGCGGGAGGGCCCAAAGCGAGCAGTTCTTC.

CDR3 sequence (DNA): TGTGCCAGCAGTGCACCCGGGACAGTGAACGAGCAGTACTTC. Protein sequence: CASSAPGTVNEQYF. The J gene is TRBJ2-7, the V gene TRBV25-1; 7 bases match TRBD1. CDR3 length: 14 residues. V lost 4 bases to trimming and J lost 5 bases; unmatched junction nucleotides: 8. Looked up from germline, CDR1 is MGHDK and CDR2 is SYGVNS.

The chain is built from TRBV5-6 and TRBJ1-4; 8 bases agree with TRBD1. The length of the CDR3 is 14 residues. The germline V gene encodes CDR1 SGHDT and CDR2 YYEEEE. With 3 bases clipped from V and 7 bases from J, the junction kept 5 bases outside the gene matches. CDR3 bases: TGTGCCAGCAGCTCCGGGACAGGTGGTGAAAAACTGTTTTTT. This sequence encodes CASSSGTGGEKLFF.

The gene calls are TRBV5-6 and TRBJ2-7; 10 bases match TRBD2. The germline V gene has CDR1 SGHDT and CDR2 YYEEEE. This CDR3 is 17 amino acids long. Trimming at V came to 4 bases and at J to 3 bases, leaving 13 bases not matched to a gene. The CDR3 reads CASSMPGLARGNYEQYF. CDR3 sequence (DNA): TGTGCCAGCAGCATGCCGGGACTAGCGCGTGGCAACTACGAGCAGTACTTC.

V and J are TRBV18 and TRBJ2-7; D may be TRBD2 (5 bases). The CDR3 is 13 amino acids. Germline CDR1 is KGHSH and CDR2 is LQKENI. V lost 3 bases and J 2 bases, leaving 8 bases between the germline ends. The CDR3 DNA is TGTGCCAGCTCACCGGGAGATCCCTACGAGCAGTACTTC. Protein sequence: CASSPGDPYEQYF.

The chain couples TRBV29-1 to TRBJ2-2; D gene ambiguous. V was trimmed by 6 bases and J by 3 bases, leaving 2 bases between them. The CDR3 length is 10 residues. CDR1 and CDR2 from the germline V gene are SQVTM and ANQGSEA. CDR3 nucleotides: TGCAGCGTCTACACCGGGGAGCTGTTTTTT. Protein product: CSVYTGELFF.

The chain has TRBV10-3 and TRBJ2-7; the D gene is possibly TRBD1 (5 bases). This CDR3 region has 11 residues. CDR1 ENHRY and CDR2 SYGVKD come from the germline V gene. V was clipped by 10 bases and J by 2 bases, with 9 bases between them. The CDR3 spells CATATAYEQYF. The CDR3 DNA follows: TGTGCCACCGCGACAGCCTACGAGCAGTACTTC.

The CDR3 coding sequence is TGTGCCAGCAGTTACGTGGACAGGGACACTGAAGCTTTCTTT. Translated, it gives CASSYVDRDTEAFF. This chain uses TRBV6-5 with TRBJ1-1; 8 positions agree with TRBD1. This CDR3 region has 14 residues. CDR1 MNHEY and CDR2 SVGAGI come from the germline V gene. The J segment lost 3 bases and the V segment lost 2 bases, leaving 2 bases of the junction unmatched.

The V and J genes are TRBV4-1 and TRBJ2-3; D is uncertain. The CDR3 is made up of 14 amino acids. V was trimmed by 4 bases and J by 6 bases, leaving 14 bases between them. Germline lookup yields CDR1 MGHRA and CDR2 YSYEKL. The CDR3 loop is CASSPNIPSDTQYF. In nucleotides, the CDR3 is TGCGCCAGCAGCCCGAACATTCCGTCGGATACGCAGTATTTT.

The chain combines TRBV10-1 with TRBJ2-7, with D possibly being TRBD2 (5 bases). This CDR3 has 14 amino acids. V was clipped by 0 bases and J by 12 bases, with 18 bases between them. Looked up from germline, CDR1 is WNHNN and CDR2 is SYGVQD (reference sequence). This CDR3 reads CASSESSNRGKLYF. DNA for the CDR3: TGCGCCAGCAGTGAGTCCTCTAACCGAGGGAAGCTGTACTTC.

The chain has TRBV10-1 and TRBJ2-1; TRBD2 matches 9 bases. Per the germline V gene, CDR1 is WNHNN and CDR2 is SYGVQD (reference sequence). V was clipped by 5 bases and J by 4 bases; unmatched bases: 6. The CDR3 contains 15 residues. The CDR3 region has the DNA TGCGCCAGCAGTACCGTAGCGGGAGCATACAATGAGCAGTTCTTC. Translating gives CASSTVAGAYNEQFF.

V usage is TRBV5-1 and J usage is TRBJ2-5; D call uncertain. There are 14 residues in the CDR3. The germline gives CDR1 SGHRS, CDR2 YFSETQ. V was clipped by 3 bases and J by 6 bases, with 15 bases between them. CDR3 sequence reads: CASSSYYNEKTQYF. In nucleotides, the CDR3 is TGCGCCAGCAGCTCCTACTATAATGAGAAGACCCAGTACTTC.

The chain couples TRBV28 to TRBJ2-7, with 10 nucleotides matching TRBD2. The CDR3 runs 19 residues. Germline CDR1 and CDR2: MDHEN and SYDVKM. The V and J ends lost 5 bases and 3 bases, in that order; junction bases with no gene match: 19. CDR3 coding DNA: TGTGCCAGCAGTCCGCGAGTAGTGTCGATTTTAGCGGGAGGCTACGAGCAGTACTTC. Its protein is CASSPRVVSILAGGYEQYF.

The chain carries TRBV2 and TRBJ2-1, with TRBD1 matching over 8 bases. From germline, CDR1 is SNHLY and CDR2 FYNNEI. V lost 3 bases to trimming and J lost 0 bases; unmatched junction nucleotides: 13. CDR3 length: 19 amino acids. CDR3 region: CASSDRGPNIRSSYNEQFF. The CDR3 nucleotides read TGTGCCAGCAGTGACAGGGGGCCAAATATTCGAAGCTCCTACAATGAGCAGTTCTTC.

V usage is TRBV19 and J usage is TRBJ2-3; 8 nucleotides agree with TRBD2. Looked up from germline, CDR1 is LNHDA and CDR2 is SQIVND (reference sequence). With 6 bases clipped from V and 0 bases from J, the junction kept 5 bases outside the gene matches. The CDR3 has 15 residues. CDR3 sequence (DNA): TGTGCCAGTAGCCTCCAGCGGGGGAGCACAGATACGCAGTATTTT. As protein: CASSLQRGSTDTQYF.

Comment on this clone: Mismatch with germline at one junction end may stem from a read error. V and J are TRBV7-9 and TRBJ2-7, with 10 bases fitting TRBD2. This CDR3 comprises 14 residues. The germline CDR1 and CDR2 sequences are SEHNR and FQNEAQ (reference sequence). The CDR3 DNA sequence: TGTGCCAGCAGCGTAGCGGGAGGCTTCCACGAGCAGTACTTC. This encodes CASSVAGGFHEQYF.

The chain couples TRBV4-1 to TRBJ1-2; D remains unclear. This CDR3 comprises 17 residues. CDR1 is MGHRA, CDR2 YSYEKL, per germline. Trimming removed 1 base at V and 7 bases at J, with 22 bases between. The CDR3 reads CASSQVNREGILPGYTF. The CDR3 coding sequence is TGCGCCAGCAGCCAAGTCAACCGGGAGGGCATCCTTCCTGGCTACACCTTC.

The chain recombines TRBV5-6 with TRBJ2-1; the D gene is possibly TRBD1 (5 bases). With 5 bases removed from V and 5 bases from J, the gap between germline ends came to 11 bases. The CDR3 is made up of 13 amino acids. Germline V gene lookup returns CDR1 SGHDT and CDR2 YYEEEE. The CDR3, as DNA: TGTGCCAGCAGGGCAGGGATGAACAATGAGCAGTTCTTC. The encoded protein is CASRAGMNNEQFF.

The chain couples TRBV7-9 to TRBJ2-5; 7 bases match TRBD2. Germline assignment: CDR1 SEHNR and CDR2 FQNEAQ (reference sequence). With 1 base clipped from V and 5 bases from J, the junction kept 4 bases outside the gene matches. The CDR3 contains 14 residues. The CDR3 DNA sequence: TGTGCCAGCAGCTTAGAGGGAGGGAGTGAGACCCAGTACTTC. Its protein product is CASSLEGGSETQYF.

In nucleotides, the CDR3 is TGCGCCAGCAGCTTGGCCGGCAGGGAGGTGCGGTACTTC. Encoded protein: CASSLAGREVRYF. This sequence joins TRBV5-1 and TRBJ2-7; D possibly corresponds to TRBD2 (6 bases). The germline V gene has CDR1 SGHRS and CDR2 YFSETQ. V shed 0 bases and J shed 12 bases, with 16 bases lying between them. CDR3 length: 13 amino acids.

The chain uses TRBV6-6 and TRBJ2-2; 8 bases are a match to TRBD1. With V trimmed by 5 bases and J by 1 base, 6 bases remained unmatched. The length of the CDR3 is 16 residues. Per germline, CDR1 MNHNY and CDR2 SVGAGI (reference sequence). The CDR3 loop reads CASSQWTGRNTGELFF. DNA for the CDR3: TGTGCCAGCAGTCAATGGACAGGGAGGAACACCGGGGAGCTGTTTTTT.

A single count supports this clone. This chain joins TRBV4-1 and TRBJ2-1; D not certain. V lost 1 base and J 4 bases, leaving 17 bases between the germline ends. Germline CDR1 is MGHRA and CDR2 is YSYEKL. The length of the CDR3 is 17 residues. This chain's CDR3 is CASSQAQTRLVYNEQFF. The DNA of the CDR3 is TGCGCCAGCAGCCAAGCCCAGACAAGATTAGTGTACAATGAGCAGTTCTTC.

This clone was found once. This sequence joins TRBV28 and TRBJ2-5; 11 nucleotides match TRBD2. V shed 5 bases and J 4 bases; nucleotides not matched to a gene: 6. This CDR3 is built from 15 residues. Germline lookup yields CDR1 MDHEN and CDR2 SYDVKM. This CDR3 is CASSTSGSVGETQYF. DNA for the CDR3: TGTGCCAGCAGTACTAGCGGGAGCGTCGGAGAGACCCAGTACTTC.

This clone occurred once. The V and J genes are TRBV28 and TRBJ1-1; tentative D call: TRBD1 (6 bases). CDR1 is MDHEN and CDR2 is SYDVKM in the germline V gene. Between the trimmed V and J ends, which lost 3 bases and 10 bases, there was a span of 9 bases. The CDR3 has 11 amino acids. The CDR3, as DNA: TGTGCCAGCAGTTTGAGGGGGGGAGCTTTCTTT. Translating it yields CASSLRGGAFF.

The rearrangement links TRBV5-6 to TRBJ2-7; a possible D gene is TRBD1 (5 bases). V shed 3 bases and J shed 1 base, with 20 bases lying between them. Looked up from germline, CDR1 is SGHDT and CDR2 is YYEEEE. The CDR3 has 17 residues. CDR3 sequence reads: CASSSTASRHYSYEQYF. The DNA for the CDR3 is TGTGCCAGCAGCTCGACAGCGTCGCGGCATTATTCCTACGAGCAGTACTTC.

The chain couples TRBV6-5 to TRBJ2-1, with D perhaps TRBD1 (5 bases). The germline V and J ends were trimmed by 3 bases and 2 bases, with 11 bases remaining between them. CDR1 MNHEY and CDR2 SVGAGI come from the germline V gene. This CDR3 contains 15 residues. DNA of the CDR3: TGTGCCAGCAGTTATGAACAGGTTCCCTACAATGAGCAGTTCTTC. This sequence encodes CASSYEQVPYNEQFF.

This chain joins TRBV5-1 and TRBJ2-3, with a weak D call TRBD2 (5 bases). The CDR3 is 13 amino acids. Germline V gene lookup returns CDR1 SGHRS and CDR2 YFSETQ. With 1 base removed from V and 6 bases from J, the gap between germline ends came to 9 bases. In nucleotides, the CDR3 is TGCGCCAGCAGCTTGTACGGGGATGATACGCAGTATTTT. This translates into CASSLYGDDTQYF. Supplemented by reference TRBV5-1 and TRBJ2-3, the full variable domain reads KAGVTQTPRYLIKTRGQQVTLSCSPISGHRSVSWYQQTPGQGLQFLFEYFSETQRNKGNFPGRFSGRQFSNSRSEMNVSTLELGDSALYLCASSLYGDDTQYFGPGTRLTVL.

The chain uses TRBV25-1 and TRBJ1-1; a possible D gene is TRBD1 (5 bases). Germline loops: CDR1 MGHDK, CDR2 SYGVNS. Trimming shortened V by 6 bases and J by 5 bases, and 16 bases separated the two germline ends. The CDR3 loop spans 14 amino acids. The CDR3 loop is CASSSYRPGTEAFF. The CDR3 region has the DNA TGTGCCAGCAGCTCTTACAGGCCCGGGACTGAAGCTTTCTTT.

This chain connects TRBV9 to TRBJ2-7; D might be TRBD2 (5 bases). With 0 bases removed from V and 0 bases from J, the gap between germline ends came to 19 bases. The CDR3 runs to 18 residues. CDR1 and CDR2 (germline): SGDLS, YYNGEE. In DNA form, the CDR3 reads TGTGCCAGCAGCGTAGTAATGACTACCTCCCCCTCCTCCTACGAGCAGTACTTC. Translating gives CASSVVMTTSPSSYEQYF.

The chain uses TRBV7-9 and TRBJ2-6; D may be TRBD2 (5 bases). Trimming stripped 4 bases from V and 4 bases from J, with 11 bases between. The CDR3 contains 15 residues. The V gene's germline CDR1 is SEHNR and CDR2 FQNEAQ (reference sequence). CDR3 sequence reads: CASSSVGVGANVLTF. CDR3 in DNA: TGTGCCAGCAGCTCAGTGGGAGTGGGGGCCAACGTCCTGACTTTC.